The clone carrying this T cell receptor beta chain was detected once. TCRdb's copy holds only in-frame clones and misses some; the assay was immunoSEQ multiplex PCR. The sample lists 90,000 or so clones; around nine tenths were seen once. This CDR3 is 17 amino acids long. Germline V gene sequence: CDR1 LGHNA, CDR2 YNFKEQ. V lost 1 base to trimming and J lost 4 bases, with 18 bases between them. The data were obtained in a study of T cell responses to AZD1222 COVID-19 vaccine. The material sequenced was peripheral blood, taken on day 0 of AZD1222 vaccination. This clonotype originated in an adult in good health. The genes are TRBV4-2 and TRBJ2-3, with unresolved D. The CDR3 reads CASSQVTASSIADTQYF. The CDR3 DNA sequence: TGTGCCAGCAGCCAAGTTACAGCGTCATCGATCGCAGATACGCAGTATTTT.